This TCR beta chain comes out of a study of regulatory T cells in long-lasting Graves disease. Study-level results: Sample size was small, which may have lowered accuracy.

The authors built TCR beta libraries using iRepertoire HTBI primers and Arm-PCR of CDR3 regions. One entry per CDR3 protein, called by TCRdb with MiXCR from the multiplex PCR reads. The sample has some 220,000 distinct CDR3 sequences, roughly 19% seen once; the top ten hold approximately 10%. The time point was: newly diagnosed GD, antithyroid drugs for less than 3 months. Isolated PBMC RNA provided the starting material for the TCR library. Patients came from an endocrinology department in Xi'an, China. This CDR3 region has 15 residues. Germline values: CDR1 MNHEY, CDR2 SMNVEV (reference sequence). Trimming stripped 7 bases from V and 3 bases from J, with 19 bases between. In regard to this clonotype: Its target is unknown.

Separately, the same data were catalogued under a study of T cells in Graves' hyperthyroidism and ophthalmopathy. Per that paper: Model output signaled ophthalmopathy a median around 6.9 months ahead of onset.

Sequences were derived from peripheral blood mononuclear cells (PBMCs), sampled at new diagnosis, from a patient treated with antithyroid drugs. The chain recombines TRBV27 with TRBJ2-7, with no clear D. The clonotype was recovered from a woman aged 25-40 years with Graves disease. The CDR3 spells CASKPGASAVYEQYF. The CDR3 DNA sequence: TGTGCCAGCAAACCTGGAGCGTCGGCCGTCTACGAGCAGTACTTC.